Listed here are 3 T cell receptor beta chains from one sample, sequenced in a study of PD-L1 blockade in urothelial cancer. TCRdb's table, derived via immunoSEQ multiplex PCR, lists solely in-frame clones and lacks some. The sample holds tens of thousands of clones, just under 85% seen once. The time point here: pretreatment peripheral blood. Sequencing used PBMCs, obtained around atezolizumab (anti-PD-L1) treatment. These receptors were obtained from a middle-aged man with urothelial cancer.

This clone appeared a single time. This chain links TRBV27 with TRBJ2-7, with a tentative D call TRBD1 (5 bases). There are 15 residues in the CDR3. Germline V CDR1 and CDR2: MNHEY, SMNVEV (reference sequence). The V gene lost 2 bases and the J gene lost 1 base, with 12 bases spanning the gap. The CDR3 loop reads CASSLARTPSYEQYF. The CDR3 region has the DNA TGTGCCAGCAGTTTAGCGAGGACACCTTCCTACGAGCAGTACTTC.

The V call is TRBV19, the J call TRBJ2-5; TRBD2 matches at 11 bases. Germline V gives CDR1 LNHDA, CDR2 SQIVND (reference sequence). Trimming at V came to 3 bases and at J to 5 bases, leaving 5 bases not matched to a gene. This CDR3 has 15 residues. The CDR3 sequence is CASSMRLAGPETQYF. CDR3 nucleotides: TGTGCCAGTAGTATGCGACTAGCGGGGCCGGAGACCCAGTACTTC. The variable domain in full, completed from reference TRBV19 and TRBJ2-5, reads DGGITQSPKYLFRKEGQNVTLSCEQNLNHDAMYWYRQDPGQGLRLIYYSQIVNDFQKGDIAEGYSVSREKKESFPLTVTSAQKNPTAFYLCASSMRLAGPETQYFGPGTRLLVL.

The J gene is TRBJ1-1, the V gene TRBV28, with TRBD1 identical over 8 bases. J gave up 11 bases and V 6 bases, and 5 bases lay outside the gene matches. Per the germline V gene, CDR1 is MDHEN and CDR2 is SYDVKM. There are 11 residues in the CDR3. The chain's CDR3 is CASSLDRGAFF. The CDR3 nucleotides are TGTGCCAGCAGCTTAGACAGGGGCGCTTTCTTT.